This paragraph reports one T cell receptor beta chain. Its target is unknown. This record comes from a study of T cell responses to AZD1222 COVID-19 vaccine. The repertoire was sequenced with immunoSEQ multiplex PCR; TCRdb's copy has only in-frame clones and lacks some. This table has over 100,000 clones, over 90% appearing once. Trimming shortened V by 7 bases and J by 0 bases, and 13 bases separated the two germline ends. Germline V gives CDR1 MDHEN, CDR2 SYDVKM. CDR3 length equals 16 residues. Study results and limitations: Donor demographics were predominantly white British with a female majority; clonal diversity may be underestimated. Seropositive AZD1222 recipients at baseline numbered only 6 or 7. Only after the peak T cell response were repertoires sampled.

This chain connects TRBV28 to TRBJ1-6; D possibly corresponds to TRBD1 (6 bases). This TCR was recovered from an adult in good health. The sequenced sample was peripheral blood, obtained on day 0 of AZD1222 vaccination. The DNA for the CDR3 is TGTGCCAGCACCAAACGAGGGGGCTCCTATAATTCACCCCTCCACTTT. Translating gives CASTKRGGSYNSPLHF.